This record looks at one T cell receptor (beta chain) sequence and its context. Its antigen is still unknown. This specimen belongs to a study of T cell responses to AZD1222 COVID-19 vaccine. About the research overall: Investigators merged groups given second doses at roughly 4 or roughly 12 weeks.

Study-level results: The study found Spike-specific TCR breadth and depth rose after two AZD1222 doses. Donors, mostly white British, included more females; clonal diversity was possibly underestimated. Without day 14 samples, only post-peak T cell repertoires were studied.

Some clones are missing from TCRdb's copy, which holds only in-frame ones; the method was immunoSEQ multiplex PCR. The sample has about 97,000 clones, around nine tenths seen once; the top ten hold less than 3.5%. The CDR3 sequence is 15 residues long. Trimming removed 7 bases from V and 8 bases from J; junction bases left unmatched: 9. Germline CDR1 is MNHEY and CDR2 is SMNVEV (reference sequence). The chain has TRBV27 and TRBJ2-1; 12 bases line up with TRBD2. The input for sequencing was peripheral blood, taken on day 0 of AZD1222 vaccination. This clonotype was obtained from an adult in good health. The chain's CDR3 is CASTILAGGSHEQFF. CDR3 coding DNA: TGTGCCAGCACCATACTAGCGGGGGGTTCGCATGAGCAGTTCTTC.